These T cell receptor beta chains were read from a single sample in a study of T-cell reconstitution after alpha-beta-depleted transplantation in children. TCRdb redid the calling of the PCR reads with MiXCR, one entry per CDR3 protein. Here the sample spans around 230,000 distinct CDR3 sequences, 17% being singletons. Sequencing used PBMCs, mostly from graft donor cells, obtained 360 days after TCRalphabeta/CD19-depleted stem cell transplant. The receptors stem from a male patient under 10 years old who had a stem cell transplant for acute lymphoblastic leukemia, so the T cells may come from the graft donor. CDR3s include the opening cysteine and the closing phenylalanine or tryptophan. Fields, in order: clone size, D gene, V gene, J gene, CDR3 protein, CDR3 DNA. D genes are given only for firm matches. Some rows mark clone size as missing; the rest say once, few, many or name a class of expanded clone.

clone size: many
D gene: -
V gene: TRBV20-1
J gene: TRBJ1-2
CDR3 protein: CSASKAEHYGYTF
CDR3 DNA: TGCAGTGCTAGCAAGGCCGAGCACTATGGCTACACCTTC

clone size: many
D gene: TRBD1
V gene: TRBV11-2
J gene: TRBJ2-7
CDR3 protein: CASSPRTGSYEQYF
CDR3 DNA: TGTGCCAGCAGCCCTCGGACAGGGAGCTACGAGCAGTACTTC

clone size: few
D gene: -
V gene: TRBV7-2
J gene: TRBJ1-1
CDR3 protein: CASSLGFVGGEAFF
CDR3 DNA: TGTGCCAGCAGCTTAGGGTTCGTGGGGGGTGAAGCTTTCTTT

clone size: many
D gene: TRBD2
V gene: TRBV3-1
J gene: TRBJ2-5
CDR3 protein: CASSQDFDSGSQETQYF
CDR3 DNA: TGTGCCAGCAGCCAAGATTTTGATAGCGGGAGTCAAGAGACCCAGTACTTC

clone size: few
D gene: TRBD2
V gene: TRBV6-1
J gene: TRBJ2-7
CDR3 protein: CATARDYYEQYF
CDR3 DNA: TGTGCCACAGCCCGGGACTACTACGAGCAGTACTTC

clone size: -
D gene: -
V gene: TRBV5-5
J gene: TRBJ2-7
CDR3 protein: CASSLGWTYEQYF
CDR3 DNA: TGTGCCAGCAGCTTGGGCTGGACCTACGAGCAGTACTTC

clone size: few
D gene: -
V gene: TRBV6-1
J gene: TRBJ2-3
CDR3 protein: CASSPLDSSTDTQYF
CDR3 DNA: TGTGCCAGCAGTCCGTTGGACAGCAGCACAGATACGCAGTATTTT

clone size: many
D gene: TRBD2
V gene: TRBV7-9
J gene: TRBJ2-1
CDR3 protein: CASSPRTSNEQFF
CDR3 DNA: TGTGCCAGCAGCCCAAGGACTAGCAATGAGCAGTTCTTC

clone size: few
D gene: TRBD1
V gene: TRBV29-1
J gene: TRBJ2-2
CDR3 protein: CSATGVPNTGELFF
CDR3 DNA: TGCAGCGCCACAGGGGTACCGAACACCGGGGAGCTGTTTTTT

clone size: -
D gene: -
V gene: TRBV5-1
J gene: TRBJ2-5
CDR3 protein: CASSLGGTTMLGETQYF
CDR3 DNA: TGCGCCAGCAGCTTGGGGGGGACCACCATGTTGGGAGAGACCCAGTACTTC

clone size: -
D gene: TRBD2
V gene: TRBV5-1
J gene: TRBJ2-1
CDR3 protein: CASKTSGGIYNEQFF
CDR3 DNA: TGCGCCAGTAAAACTAGCGGGGGAATCTACAATGAGCAGTTCTTC

clone size: -
D gene: -
V gene: TRBV18
J gene: TRBJ2-1
CDR3 protein: CASSPVYEDEQFF
CDR3 DNA: TGTGCCAGCTCACCGGTGTATGAGGATGAGCAGTTCTTC

clone size: -
D gene: -
V gene: TRBV19
J gene: TRBJ2-1
CDR3 protein: CASTPQGLDNEQFF
CDR3 DNA: TGTGCCAGTACTCCTCAGGGTTTGGACAATGAGCAGTTCTTC

clone size: -
D gene: -
V gene: TRBV7-2
J gene: TRBJ2-7
CDR3 protein: CASSLLGRGGTYEQYF
CDR3 DNA: TGTGCCAGCAGCTTGCTTGGCAGGGGAGGGACCTACGAGCAGTACTTC

clone size: many
D gene: TRBD2
V gene: TRBV2
J gene: TRBJ2-1
CDR3 protein: CASSEIRSGGDEQFF
CDR3 DNA: TGTGCCAGCAGTGAAATACGTTCGGGGGGAGATGAGCAGTTCTTC

clone size: many
D gene: -
V gene: TRBV4-3
J gene: TRBJ2-5
CDR3 protein: CASSQGTQGRETQYF
CDR3 DNA: TGCGCCAGCAGCCAAGGAACGCAGGGTCGAGAGACCCAGTACTTC

clone size: few
D gene: TRBD1
V gene: TRBV29-1
J gene: TRBJ2-2
CDR3 protein: CSVGDRVAGGELFF
CDR3 DNA: TGCAGCGTCGGCGACAGGGTAGCCGGCGGGGAGCTGTTTTTT

clone size: few
D gene: TRBD1
V gene: TRBV7-6
J gene: TRBJ2-1
CDR3 protein: CASSSTRDRGLTEQFF
CDR3 DNA: TGTGCCAGCAGCTCTACTCGGGACAGGGGGCTGACCGAGCAGTTCTTC

clone size: few
D gene: TRBD1
V gene: TRBV6-5
J gene: TRBJ2-7
CDR3 protein: CASSYSMPWDRGPYEQYF
CDR3 DNA: TGTGCCAGCAGTTACTCGATGCCCTGGGACAGGGGCCCCTACGAGCAGTACTTC

clone size: few
D gene: -
V gene: TRBV5-1
J gene: TRBJ1-1
CDR3 protein: CASSFQGSNTEAFF
CDR3 DNA: TGCGCCAGCAGCTTTCAGGGATCCAACACTGAAGCTTTCTTT

clone size: many
D gene: -
V gene: TRBV27
J gene: TRBJ2-7
CDR3 protein: CASSLGGGFHEQYF
CDR3 DNA: TGTGCCAGCAGTTTGGGGGGCGGGTTCCACGAGCAGTACTTC

clone size: few
D gene: -
V gene: TRBV6-2/TRBV6-3
J gene: TRBJ2-7
CDR3 protein: CASSSSGHRLSSYEQYF
CDR3 DNA: -

clone size: few
D gene: TRBD2
V gene: TRBV20-1
J gene: TRBJ2-5
CDR3 protein: CSARGWGTSAQETQYF
CDR3 DNA: TGCAGTGCTAGGGGATGGGGGACTAGTGCGCAAGAGACCCAGTACTTC

clone size: -
D gene: TRBD1
V gene: TRBV12-3/TRBV12-4
J gene: TRBJ2-3
CDR3 protein: CASRNRDRGYF
CDR3 DNA: TGTGCCAGCCGTAACCGGGACAGGGGGTATTTT

clone size: few
D gene: -
V gene: TRBV6-5
J gene: TRBJ1-3
CDR3 protein: CASSSNTPSSGNTIYF
CDR3 DNA: TGTGCCAGCAGTTCAAATACACCGAGCTCTGGAAACACCATATATTTT

clone size: many
D gene: TRBD1
V gene: TRBV5-1
J gene: TRBJ2-3
CDR3 protein: CASSPEGQAISTDTQYF
CDR3 DNA: TGCGCCAGCAGCCCGGAGGGACAGGCGATTAGCACAGATACGCAGTATTTT

clone size: -
D gene: -
V gene: TRBV7-1
J gene: TRBJ2-2
CDR3 protein: CASSLRTQGRGNTGELFF
CDR3 DNA: TGTGCCAGCAGCCTCCGAACTCAGGGGAGGGGGAACACCGGGGAGCTGTTTTTT

clone size: few
D gene: TRBD1
V gene: TRBV5-1
J gene: TRBJ2-1
CDR3 protein: CASRGKGTGVNNEQFF
CDR3 DNA: TGCGCCAGCAGGGGAAAAGGGACAGGGGTGAACAATGAGCAGTTCTTC

clone size: -
D gene: -
V gene: TRBV29-1
J gene: TRBJ1-1
CDR3 protein: CSVEDRGGLGAFF
CDR3 DNA: TGCAGCGTTGAAGATCGAGGGGGGCTGGGGGCTTTCTTT

clone size: -
D gene: -
V gene: TRBV12-3/TRBV12-4
J gene: TRBJ1-1
CDR3 protein: CASSPLRTEAFF
CDR3 DNA: TGTGCCAGCAGTCCCCTTCGTACTGAAGCTTTCTTT

clone size: few
D gene: -
V gene: TRBV18
J gene: TRBJ2-2
CDR3 protein: CASSPPMTAHTGELFF
CDR3 DNA: TGTGCCAGCTCACCACCGATGACAGCCCACACCGGGGAGCTGTTTTTT

clone size: few
D gene: -
V gene: TRBV5-1
J gene: TRBJ2-7
CDR3 protein: CASSYSDGQSSYEQYF
CDR3 DNA: TGCGCCAGCAGCTATTCAGACGGACAGTCCTCCTACGAGCAGTACTTC

clone size: few
D gene: -
V gene: TRBV10-3
J gene: TRBJ1-5
CDR3 protein: CAISPGGDNQPQHF
CDR3 DNA: TGTGCCATCAGTCCGGGGGGGGACAATCAGCCCCAGCATTTT

clone size: -
D gene: -
V gene: TRBV12-5
J gene: TRBJ2-5
CDR3 protein: CASAPGLAAFGGSQETQYF
CDR3 DNA: TGTGCTAGTGCCCCTGGTCTGGCGGCTTTTGGGGGTTCCCAAGAGACCCAGTACTTC

clone size: few
D gene: TRBD2
V gene: TRBV28
J gene: TRBJ2-5
CDR3 protein: CASRFGASGGETQYF
CDR3 DNA: TGTGCCAGCAGATTTGGTGCTAGCGGGGGTGAGACCCAGTACTTC

clone size: -
D gene: -
V gene: TRBV4-3
J gene: TRBJ2-7
CDR3 protein: CASSQEETDAYEQYF
CDR3 DNA: TGCGCCAGCAGCCAAGAGGAGACCGATGCCTACGAGCAGTACTTC

clone size: few
D gene: TRBD1
V gene: TRBV5-1
J gene: TRBJ2-1
CDR3 protein: CASSFLGQGAVNEQFF
CDR3 DNA: TGCGCCAGCAGCTTTCTCGGACAGGGGGCCGTCAATGAGCAGTTCTTC

clone size: -
D gene: TRBD1
V gene: TRBV5-1
J gene: TRBJ2-7
CDR3 protein: CASSQTTGTGAYEQYF
CDR3 DNA: TGCGCCAGCAGCCAAACGACCGGGACAGGAGCCTACGAGCAGTACTTC

clone size: many
D gene: TRBD1
V gene: TRBV7-6
J gene: TRBJ2-3
CDR3 protein: CASSSGTGWFTDTQYF
CDR3 DNA: TGTGCCAGCAGCTCAGGGACAGGGTGGTTCACAGATACGCAGTATTTT

clone size: -
D gene: TRBD2
V gene: TRBV27
J gene: TRBJ2-1
CDR3 protein: CASSKQRTSGGNEQFF
CDR3 DNA: TGTGCCAGCAGTAAGCAACGGACTAGCGGGGGCAATGAGCAGTTCTTC

clone size: few
D gene: TRBD1
V gene: TRBV12-3/TRBV12-4
J gene: TRBJ2-7
CDR3 protein: CASSSTLDRGNRNEQYF
CDR3 DNA: TGTGCCAGCAGCAGTACCCTCGACAGGGGAAATCGAAACGAGCAGTACTTC

clone size: once
D gene: TRBD1
V gene: TRBV7-9
J gene: TRBJ2-7
CDR3 protein: CASSLVDRGPYEQYF
CDR3 DNA: TGTGCCAGCAGCTTGGTCGACAGGGGTCCCTACGAGCAGTACTTC

clone size: -
D gene: -
V gene: TRBV2
J gene: TRBJ1-1
CDR3 protein: CASSGGQGNVAFF
CDR3 DNA: TGTGCCAGCAGTGGGGGGCAGGGAAATGTAGCTTTCTTT

clone size: -
D gene: TRBD2
V gene: TRBV20-1
J gene: TRBJ2-5
CDR3 protein: CSARDGGLAGEQIDLLQETQYF
CDR3 DNA: TGCAGTGCTAGAGATGGAGGACTAGCGGGAGAGCAGATTGATTTACTTCAAGAGACCCAGTACTTC

clone size: once
D gene: -
V gene: TRBV11-1
J gene: TRBJ2-6
CDR3 protein: CASSSGGAAAPSGANVLTF
CDR3 DNA: TGTGCCAGCAGCTCTGGGGGGGCAGCGGCCCCATCTGGGGCCAACGTCCTGACTTTC

clone size: -
D gene: -
V gene: TRBV5-1
J gene: TRBJ2-7
CDR3 protein: CASSLTGFNYEQYF
CDR3 DNA: TGCGCCAGCAGCTTGACAGGGTTCAACTACGAGCAGTACTTC

clone size: few
D gene: -
V gene: TRBV5-1
J gene: TRBJ2-3
CDR3 protein: CASSTDPHTDTQYF
CDR3 DNA: TGCGCCAGCAGCACCGACCCTCACACAGATACGCAGTATTTT

clone size: many
D gene: -
V gene: TRBV10-3
J gene: TRBJ2-7
CDR3 protein: CAISEGTPYEQYF
CDR3 DNA: TGTGCCATCAGTGAGGGGACCCCCTACGAGCAGTACTTC